Shown below are 29 T cell receptor beta chains from a single sample sequenced in a study of blood T cell repertoires in COVID-19. Profiling relied on immunoSEQ multiplex PCR, and the TCRdb table lists in-frame clones only, not all of them. The sample carries 91,000 or so clones, 70% to 90% recorded once. Sequenced input: peripheral blood. These receptors were collected from a woman aged 55-70 years in a cohort sampled during active or convalescent COVID-19.

The rearrangement uses TRBV6-5 and TRBJ1-5; no clear D gene. Trimming pared 9 bases from V and 2 bases from J, leaving 11 bases between. This CDR3 has 13 amino acids. Germline V CDR1 and CDR2: MNHEY, SVGAGI. The CDR3 DNA follows: TGTGCCAGTGACGGGTCCCGCAATCAGCCCCAGCATTTT. This gives the protein CASDGSRNQPQHF.

This chain connects TRBV9 to TRBJ2-2; unclear D gene. The CDR3 totals 14 residues. Trimming left V 2 bases short and J 5 bases short, with 10 bases between. Per the germline V gene, CDR1 is SGDLS and CDR2 is YYNGEE. The CDR3 DNA reads as TGTGCCAGCAGCGTTCTCCCAGAAACCGGGGAGCTGTTTTTT. Translated, it gives CASSVLPETGELFF.

The V call is TRBV28, the J call TRBJ2-7, with D perhaps matching TRBD2 (6 bases). This CDR3 spans 13 amino acids. V lost 8 bases to trimming and J lost 4 bases, with 15 bases between them. The germline V gene has CDR1 MDHEN and CDR2 SYDVKM. The CDR3 loop is CASLGGPSYEQYF. The CDR3 DNA reads TGTGCCAGCCTAGGAGGGCCGTCGTACGAGCAGTACTTC.

V and J are TRBV7-8 and TRBJ2-5; possibly TRBD2 for D (6 bases). Germline lookup yields CDR1 SGHVS and CDR2 FQNEAQ. Trimming took off 5 bases at V and 5 bases at J, with 18 bases between the two ends. CDR3 size: 15 residues. CDR3 loop: CASSPEGLRRETQYF. CDR3 DNA sequence: TGTGCCAGCAGCCCGGAGGGACTGCGGAGGGAGACCCAGTACTTC.

The V call is TRBV7-2, the J call TRBJ1-6, with D tentatively TRBD1 (6 bases). The ends were cut back, 0 bases at V and 8 bases at J, with 17 bases in the middle. The CDR3 is 17 amino acids. CDR1 is SGHTA, CDR2 FQGNSA, per germline. In DNA, the CDR3 is TGTGCCAGCAGCTTAGCTTTTCGGGGGGCGGTGGATTCACCCCTCCACTTT. Translated: CASSLAFRGAVDSPLHF.

This clone was counted only a few times. The chain couples TRBV7-8 to TRBJ1-3; 9 bases fit TRBD1. CDR1 is SGHVS and CDR2 is FQNEAQ in the germline V gene. V gave up 3 bases and J gave up 7 bases; unmatched junction bases: 4. This CDR3 is 14 amino acids long. Here the CDR3 DNA reads TGTGCCAGCAGCTTGACAGGGGGAGTGAACACCATATATTTT. Encoded protein: CASSLTGGVNTIYF.

This clone was counted between two and nine times. The rearrangement uses TRBV6-5 and TRBJ1-1; D not resolved. The germline V gene encodes CDR1 MNHEY and CDR2 SVGAGI. With 0 bases removed from V and 0 bases from J, the gap between germline ends came to 8 bases. CDR3 length equals 15 residues. In nucleotides, the CDR3 is TGTGCCAGCAGTTACTCTAGCGGGATGAACACTGAAGCTTTCTTT. This encodes CASSYSSGMNTEAFF.

A few counts support this clone. This chain links TRBV19 with TRBJ1-2, with D possibly matching TRBD1 (5 bases). CDR1 and CDR2 (germline): LNHDA, SQIVND (reference sequence). The V end was cut by 6 bases, the J end by 6 bases, with 26 bases between. The CDR3 sequence is 17 residues long. The CDR3 spells CASSPWGAGRVADGYTF. CDR3 nucleotide sequence: TGTGCCAGTAGCCCGTGGGGCGCAGGTAGAGTCGCAGATGGCTACACCTTC.

The V and J genes are TRBV5-8 and TRBJ1-1; D is unresolved. V was cut by 0 bases and J by 4 bases, with 13 bases left in between. The CDR3 runs to 15 residues. Germline CDR1 SGHTS, CDR2 YDEGEE. The DNA of the CDR3 is TGTGCCAGCAGCTTGGGAACACGGGCGGGCACTGAAGCTTTCTTT. Translating gives CASSLGTRAGTEAFF.

This chain joins TRBV2 and TRBJ2-7; no clear D. Germline values: CDR1 SNHLY, CDR2 FYNNEI. The V end was cut by 3 bases, the J end by 7 bases, with 16 bases between. The CDR3 has 14 amino acids. The DNA of the CDR3 is TGTGCCAGCAGTGATGATCGTCGGTCTAGGGAGCAGTACTTC. It encodes CASSDDRRSREQYF.

The J gene is TRBJ2-3, the V gene TRBV15; 7 bases are a match to TRBD2. The CDR3 loop spans 16 amino acids. V trimming: 6 bases; J trimming: 3 bases; junction bases outside the gene matches: 12. Germline assignment: CDR1 LNHNV and CDR2 YYDKDF (reference sequence). The CDR3 reads CATRPPGGGGTDTQYF. Here the CDR3 DNA reads TGTGCCACCAGACCTCCCGGCGGGGGTGGTACAGATACGCAGTATTTT.

CDR3 in DNA: TGTGCCAGCAGCCAAGACTTAGGAGGAGATACGCAGTATTTT. It translates to CASSQDLGGDTQYF. This chain uses TRBV14 with TRBJ2-3, with a tentative D call TRBD2 (5 bases). There are 14 residues in the CDR3. Deletions cut 0 bases from V and 5 bases from J, with 9 bases between. Germline values: CDR1 SGHDN, CDR2 FVKESK.

A note on this clone: Mismatch with germline at one junction end may stem from a read error. The chain links TRBV19 to TRBJ2-3, with TRBD1 as a possible D gene (6 bases). The CDR3 loop spans 17 amino acids. Per germline, CDR1 LNHDA and CDR2 SQIVND (reference sequence). The CDR3: CTSSSVAGVGSTDTQYF. As DNA, the CDR3 is TGTACCAGTAGTTCGGTTGCAGGGGTAGGTAGCACAGATACGCAGTATTTT.

The chain uses TRBV19 and TRBJ2-5; D might be TRBD2 (5 bases). The V gene lost 6 bases and the J gene lost 2 bases, with 13 bases spanning the gap. This CDR3 has 14 residues. The germline gives CDR1 LNHDA, CDR2 SQIVND (reference sequence). This chain's CDR3 is CASRSTSTQETQYF. DNA of the CDR3: TGTGCCAGTAGGAGTACTAGTACTCAAGAGACCCAGTACTTC. The entire variable domain, with the rest obtained from reference TRBV19 and TRBJ2-5, is as follows: DGGITQSPKYLFRKEGQNVTLSCEQNLNHDAMYWYRQDPGQGLRLIYYSQIVNDFQKGDIAEGYSVSREKKESFPLTVTSAQKNPTAFYLCASRSTSTQETQYFGPGTRLLVL.

V usage is TRBV9 and J usage is TRBJ2-2; 7 bases are a match to TRBD1. Looked up from germline, CDR1 is SGDLS and CDR2 is YYNGEE. V gave up 0 bases and J gave up 7 bases; unmatched junction bases: 6. The CDR3 has 15 amino acids. The CDR3 sequence: CASSVEGGRLGELFF. The CDR3 DNA reads TGTGCCAGCAGCGTAGAAGGGGGCAGACTCGGGGAGCTGTTTTTT.

This clone was observed a handful of times. This chain joins TRBV19 and TRBJ1-5; TRBD1 is a possible D gene (5 bases). CDR1 is LNHDA, CDR2 SQIVND, per germline (reference sequence). V lost 0 bases to trimming and J lost 6 bases, with 12 bases between them. The CDR3 totals 15 residues. The CDR3 region is CASSIERAGFQPQHF. CDR3 sequence (DNA): TGTGCCAGTAGTATAGAAAGGGCAGGGTTTCAGCCCCAGCATTTT.

This chain connects TRBV24-1 to TRBJ2-5; tentatively, D is TRBD1 (5 bases). V was shortened by 4 bases and J by 1 base, with 9 bases between the two germline ends. The germline CDR1 and CDR2 sequences are KGHDR and SFDVKD. The CDR3 totals 14 residues. The CDR3 loop is CATSESGRQETQYF. CDR3 DNA: TGTGCCACCAGTGAGTCAGGGCGCCAAGAGACCCAGTACTTC.

This clone was observed once. The chain has TRBV28 and TRBJ2-7, with D possibly TRBD2 on 5 matching bases. The V gene lost 4 bases and the J gene lost 6 bases, with 10 bases spanning the gap. Germline V gives CDR1 MDHEN, CDR2 SYDVKM. The length of the CDR3 is 12 residues. In DNA form, the CDR3 reads TGTGCCAGCAGTTGGCGGAGGCCCGAGCAGTACTTC. Translation: CASSWRRPEQYF.

In this sample, this clone turned up a few times. The V gene is TRBV2, the J gene TRBJ1-5; maybe TRBD1 (5 bases). The CDR3 length is 14 residues. Trimming removed 1 base at V and 6 bases at J, with 10 bases between. Germline assignment: CDR1 SNHLY and CDR2 FYNNEI. CDR3 residues: CASSEVRGGQPQHF. For the CDR3, the DNA is TGTGCCAGCAGTGAAGTCCGGGGGGGTCAGCCCCAGCATTTT.

This rearrangement joins TRBV10-3 to TRBJ1-3; a possible D gene is TRBD1 (5 bases). The CDR3 covers 14 residues. CDR1 and CDR2 from the germline V gene are ENHRY and SYGVKD. With 2 bases removed from V and 1 base from J, the gap between germline ends came to 6 bases. As DNA, the CDR3 is TGTGCCATCAGTGAGAGGGGTTCTGGAAACACCATATATTTT. It codes for CAISERGSGNTIYF.

The chain links TRBV4-2 to TRBJ1-5, with a weak D call TRBD1 (6 bases). Germline lookup yields CDR1 LGHNA and CDR2 YNFKEQ. The V and J ends lost 1 base and 3 bases respectively, with 13 bases between them. This CDR3 has 16 amino acids. CDR3 protein: CASSQGVEGDNQPQHF. CDR3 coding DNA: TGTGCCAGCAGCCAAGGGGTTGAGGGGGACAATCAGCCCCAGCATTTT.

CDR3 sequence: CASSPGVSNQPQHF. The CDR3 nucleotides are TGTGCCAGCAGCCCCGGGGTTAGCAATCAGCCCCAGCATTTT. V usage is TRBV3-1 (or the pseudogene TRBV3-2) and J usage is TRBJ1-5; D unclear. Trimming stripped 4 bases from V and 0 bases from J, with 7 bases between. Germline assignment: CDR1 LGHDT and CDR2 YNNKEL (reference sequence). The CDR3 loop spans 14 amino acids.

The V gene is TRBV9, the J gene TRBJ1-1; TRBD1 matches at 10 bases. CDR1 and CDR2 (germline): SGDLS, YYNGEE. After removal of 3 bases from V and 8 bases from J, the junction contained 4 bases not matched to a gene. This CDR3 is built from 13 residues. The CDR3 sequence: CASSDPGQGEAFF. DNA for the CDR3: TGTGCCAGCAGCGATCCGGGACAGGGGGAAGCTTTCTTT.

The chain carries TRBV4-2 and TRBJ1-5, with D hard to call. The V gene's germline CDR1 is LGHNA and CDR2 YNFKEQ. The V end was cut by 2 bases, the J end by 4 bases, with 18 bases between. This CDR3 has 17 amino acids. The DNA of the CDR3 is TGTGCCAGCAGCCAATTAGGACTAAAGACATGGAATCAGCCCCAGCATTTT. Protein sequence: CASSQLGLKTWNQPQHF.

The chain recombines TRBV28 with TRBJ1-5, with 7 bases aligning to TRBD1. J gave up 1 base and V 3 bases, and 3 bases lay outside the gene matches. The CDR3 covers 15 residues. Germline CDR1 MDHEN, CDR2 SYDVKM. DNA for the CDR3: TGTGCCAGCAGTTTGAGGGGGCGCAGCAATCAGCCCCAGCATTTT. Translated: CASSLRGRSNQPQHF. The variable domain in full, completed from reference TRBV28 and TRBJ1-5, reads DVKVTQSSRYLVKRTGEKVFLECVQDMDHENMFWYRQDPGLGLRLIYFSYDVKMKEKGDIPEGYSVSREKKERFSLILESASTNQTSMYLCASSLRGRSNQPQHFGDGTRLSIL.

The gene calls are TRBV6-5 and TRBJ1-5; D uncertain. Trimming stripped 0 bases from V and 2 bases from J, with 11 bases between. This CDR3 contains 16 residues. CDR1 MNHEY and CDR2 SVGAGI come from the germline V gene. The CDR3 DNA is TGTGCCAGCAGTTACTCAGGCGGAGGTCGCAATCAGCCCCAGCATTTT. Its translation: CASSYSGGGRNQPQHF.

The V gene is TRBV7-2, the J gene TRBJ1-3; D gene uncertain. The V and J ends lost 4 bases and 0 bases respectively, with 7 bases between them. The CDR3 runs to 14 residues. Germline lookup yields CDR1 SGHTA and CDR2 FQGNSA. Here the CDR3 reads CASSSGSSGNTIYF. In DNA form, the CDR3 reads TGTGCCAGCAGCTCCGGGAGCTCTGGAAACACCATATATTTT. Together with reference TRBV7-2 and TRBJ1-3, the CDR3 gives the full variable domain: GAGVSQSPSNKVTEKGKDVELRCDPISGHTALYWYRQSLGQGLEFLIYFQGNSAPDKSGLPSDRFSAERTGGSVSTLTIQRTQQEDSAVYLCASSSGSSGNTIYFGEGSWLTVV.

The rearrangement links TRBV11-2 to TRBJ2-7, with D possibly being TRBD2 (5 bases). Trimming cost V 3 bases and J 6 bases, with 12 bases left between them. CDR1 and CDR2 (germline): SGHAT, FQNNGV. The CDR3 extends over 13 amino acids. The CDR3 reads CASSLTLRVEQYF. The CDR3 nucleotides are TGTGCCAGCAGCTTGACCTTGCGGGTCGAGCAGTACTTC.

The gene calls are TRBV28 and TRBJ1-1; no clear D. The CDR3 consists of 12 residues. V lost 6 bases and J lost 4, with 9 bases in between. Germline CDR1 is MDHEN and CDR2 is SYDVKM. The CDR3 coding sequence is TGTGCCAGCAGAGTGAGATCCACTGAAGCTTTCTTT. Its protein product is CASRVRSTEAFF.